These 28 T cell receptor beta chains were sequenced from one sample in a study of OX40 agonist ivuxolimab in advanced cancers. Generated by immunoSEQ multiplex PCR, the TCRdb table keeps only in-frame clones and is missing some. The table lists about 36,000 clones, about 80% of them singletons. The source was CD4+ or CD8+ T cells sorted from blood, collected in a trial of the OX40 agonist ivuxolimab. The receptor source for this set is an adult with an advanced solid tumor such as melanoma, head and neck, liver or kidney cancer.

The rearrangement joins TRBV9 to TRBJ2-2; D may be TRBD1 or TRBD2 (5 bases each). V lost 3 bases and J lost 5, with 14 bases in between. Germline CDR1 is SGDLS and CDR2 is YYNGEE. The CDR3 is made up of 15 amino acids. As DNA, the CDR3 is TGTGCCAGCAGCGGACCGGGGCCGGATACCGGGGAGCTGTTTTTT. It yields the protein CASSGPGPDTGELFF.

The V gene is TRBV27, the J gene TRBJ2-7; the D gene is possibly TRBD1 (6 bases). Germline V gene sequence: CDR1 MNHEY, CDR2 SMNVEV (reference sequence). The V end was cut by 6 bases, the J end by 0 bases, with 18 bases between. CDR3 length: 16 amino acids. CDR3 coding DNA: TGTGCCAGCAGCGCATCCGGGACATTTTACTCCTACGAGCAGTACTTC. It encodes CASSASGTFYSYEQYF.

The rearrangement uses TRBV9 and TRBJ2-2, with TRBD1 matching 9 bases. The ends lost 4 bases at V and 2 bases at J; junction bases unmatched: 9. CDR1 is SGDLS and CDR2 is YYNGEE in the germline V gene. The length of the CDR3 is 17 residues. CDR3 DNA sequence: TGTGCCAGCAGCCTACCCAGGGACAGGGTTAACACCGGGGAGCTGTTTTTT. This encodes CASSLPRDRVNTGELFF.

This clone was counted a few times. This chain joins TRBV6-1 and TRBJ1-5, with no clear D. The V gene lost 5 bases and the J gene lost 9 bases, with 20 bases spanning the gap. This CDR3 spans 15 amino acids. Germline V gene lookup returns CDR1 MNHNS and CDR2 SASEGT. The CDR3 protein is CASSLRGPEGWPQHF. DNA of the CDR3: TGTGCCAGCAGTCTTCGCGGCCCCGAGGGTTGGCCCCAGCATTTT.

This clone was counted between two and nine times. The rearrangement joins TRBV5-8 to TRBJ2-1; 8 bases match TRBD1. The V gene's germline CDR1 is SGHTS and CDR2 YDEGEE. This CDR3 has 16 amino acids. After removal of 2 bases from V and 1 base from J, the junction contained 5 bases not matched to a gene. CDR3 in DNA: TGTGCCAGCAGCTTTTTTGGGACAGGATCCTACAATGAGCAGTTCTTC. It codes for CASSFFGTGSYNEQFF.

The table lists this clone with a count of one. V and J are TRBV7-3 and TRBJ2-3, with 9 bases identical to TRBD1. CDR3 length: 14 residues. CDR1 is SGHTA and CDR2 is FQGTGA in the germline V gene. Trimming removed 1 base from V and 6 bases from J; junction bases left unmatched: 2. The CDR3 loop is CASSLIGTGDTQYF. As DNA, the CDR3 is TGTGCCAGCAGCTTAATAGGGACAGGGGATACGCAGTATTTT.

The chain joins TRBV28 to TRBJ2-1; 7 positions match TRBD1. The CDR3 is made up of 18 amino acids. V lost 3 bases to trimming and J lost 3 bases; unmatched junction nucleotides: 14. Germline V lookup: CDR1 MDHEN, CDR2 SYDVKM. The CDR3 loop reads CASSFYFGTEIHYNEQFF. The CDR3 region has the DNA TGTGCCAGCAGTTTTTATTTTGGGACAGAGATCCACTACAATGAGCAGTTCTTC.

This clone was seen only once. This chain links TRBV30 with TRBJ1-2; 7 positions match TRBD1. The CDR3 consists of 15 residues. Trimming removed 3 bases from V and 6 bases from J; junction bases left unmatched: 13. Germline V gene sequence: CDR1 GTSNPN, CDR2 SVGIG (reference sequence). CDR3: CAWSQIDRALNGYTF. The CDR3 coding sequence is TGTGCCTGGAGCCAAATTGACAGGGCGCTTAATGGCTACACCTTC. The full variable domain, in which reference TRBV30 and TRBJ1-2 provide the parts outside the CDR3, is SQTIHQWPATLVQPVGSPLSLECTVEGTSNPNLYWYRQAAGRGLQLLFYSVGIGQISSEVPQNLSASRPQDRQFILSSKKLLLSDSGFYLCAWSQIDRALNGYTFGSGTRLTVV.

A word on this clone: A read error may produce the germline difference seen at one junction end. CDR3 sequence reads: CASSLSRGGYGYTF. CDR3 in DNA: TGCGCCAGCAGCCTCAGCAGGGGCGGATATGGCTACACCTTC. The chain carries TRBV11-2 and TRBJ1-2; the D gene is possibly TRBD1 (6 bases). Germline-derived CDR1 and CDR2 are SGHAT and FQNNGV. The CDR3 extends over 14 amino acids. The variable domain in full, with the rest retrieved from reference TRBV11-2 and TRBJ1-2, is EAGVAQSPRYKIIEKRQSVAFWCNPISGHATLYWYQQILGQGPKLLIQFQNNGVVDDSQLPKDRFSAERLKGVDSTLKIQPAKLEDSAVYLCASSLSRGGYGYTFGSGTRLTVV.

The count of this clone is one. This chain links TRBV11-2 with TRBJ2-1; no reliable D call. This CDR3 has 14 residues. Per the germline V gene, CDR1 is SGHAT and CDR2 is FQNNGV. Deletions cut 1 base from V and 6 bases from J, with 10 bases between. Here the CDR3 reads CASSLVSAGNEQFF. The CDR3 nucleotides read TGTGCCAGCAGCTTAGTCTCTGCAGGCAATGAGCAGTTCTTC.

This clone occurred a few times. The rearrangement links TRBV28 to TRBJ2-7; TRBD2 aligns across 9 bases. Trimming removed 5 bases from V and 3 bases from J; junction bases left unmatched: 8. Per germline, CDR1 MDHEN and CDR2 SYDVKM. The CDR3 sequence is 15 residues long. The CDR3 DNA reads as TGTGCCAGCAGTCCCCGACTAGCGGTAAGCTACGAGCAGTACTTC. Amino acid sequence: CASSPRLAVSYEQYF.

This clone was seen a handful of times. J is TRBJ1-4 and V is TRBV4-1, with D hard to call. Germline CDR1 and CDR2: MGHRA and YSYEKL. The V end was cut by 3 bases, the J end by 0 bases, with 8 bases between. The length of the CDR3 is 15 residues. CDR3 coding DNA: TGCGCCAGCAGCCATGACCGTGCAACTAATGAAAAACTGTTTTTT. This gives the protein CASSHDRATNEKLFF.

This sequence joins TRBV7-9 and TRBJ1-2, with D perhaps TRBD1 (5 bases). The CDR3 covers 12 residues. Trimming removed 6 bases at V and 3 bases at J, with 8 bases between. Germline V lookup: CDR1 SEHNR, CDR2 FQNEAQ (reference sequence). The CDR3 region has the DNA TGTGCCAGCAGGGGGGACGACTATGGCTACACCTTC. Protein product: CASRGDDYGYTF.

The chain carries TRBV13 and TRBJ2-2, with D unclear. CDR3 length: 12 residues. V was clipped by 11 bases and J by 4 bases, with 11 bases between them. Germline loops: CDR1 PRHDT, CDR2 FYEKMQ (reference sequence). Here the CDR3 DNA reads TGTGCCTCAGCGACGCTCACCGGGGAGCTGTTTTTT. Its protein product is CASATLTGELFF. Based on the CDR3 plus reference TRBV13 and TRBJ2-2, the full variable domain is AAGVIQSPRHLIKEKRETATLKCYPIPRHDTVYWYQQGPGQDPQFLISFYEKMQSDKGSIPDRFSAQQFSDYHSELNMSSLELGDSALYFCASATLTGELFFGEGSRLTVL.

The chain carries TRBV5-5 and TRBJ2-7, with 8 bases lining up with TRBD2. This CDR3 has 15 residues. CDR1 SGHKS and CDR2 YYEKEE come from the germline V gene (reference sequence). With 0 bases clipped from V and 1 base from J, the junction kept 3 bases outside the gene matches. CDR3 protein: CASSLVVAGSYEQYF. For the CDR3, the DNA is TGTGCCAGCAGCTTGGTGGTAGCGGGGTCCTACGAGCAGTACTTC.

The genes are TRBV4-1 and TRBJ2-1, with D uncertain. CDR3 length: 13 residues. Germline V gene lookup returns CDR1 MGHRA and CDR2 YSYEKL. Trimming left V 0 bases short and J 8 bases short, with 8 bases between. CDR3 bases: TGCGCCAGCAGCCAAGAAAAAGGACATGAGCAGTTCTTC. Protein product: CASSQEKGHEQFF.

The V and J genes are TRBV28 and TRBJ1-1; no clear D gene. In germline, CDR1 is MDHEN, CDR2 SYDVKM. The CDR3 is made up of 13 amino acids. Trimming took 2 bases from V and 5 from J, leaving 9 bases between them. CDR3 residues: CASSLQDWTEAFF. As DNA, the CDR3 is TGTGCCAGCAGTTTACAAGACTGGACTGAAGCTTTCTTT.

This chain connects TRBV13 to TRBJ1-1; no clear D gene. CDR3 size: 15 residues. Germline CDR1 and CDR2: PRHDT and FYEKMQ (reference sequence). V lost 5 bases and J lost 1, with 14 bases in between. The CDR3 region has the DNA TGTGCCAGCAGCATTCCGACAACCAGGAACACTGAAGCTTTCTTT. Amino acids: CASSIPTTRNTEAFF.

The CDR3 coding sequence is TGTGCCAGCAGCTCCCTAGACAGGGAGAGGGCAGATACGCAGTATTTT. Translated: CASSSLDRERADTQYF. This rearrangement joins TRBV11-2 to TRBJ2-3; 7 bases match TRBD1. This CDR3 comprises 16 residues. V was pared by 4 bases and J by 4 bases, with 11 bases of the junction left unmatched. CDR1 is SGHAT, CDR2 FQNNGV, per germline.

The CDR3 region has the DNA TGTGCCAGCACCAGAGGGACTAGCGCAGAGACCCAGTACTTC. Its protein product is CASTRGTSAETQYF. V is TRBV2 and J is TRBJ2-5, with 10 bases fitting TRBD2. The CDR3 is 14 residues long. With 7 bases clipped from V and 4 bases from J, the junction kept 6 bases outside the gene matches. Germline CDR1 reads SNHLY; CDR2 reads FYNNEI. The variable domain in full, with the rest retrieved from reference TRBV2 and TRBJ2-5, is EPEVTQTPSHQVTQMGQEVILRCVPISNHLYFYWYRQILGQKVEFLVSFYNNEISEKSEIFDDQFSVERPDGSNFTLKIRSTKLEDSAMYFCASTRGTSAETQYFGPGTRLLVL.

The rearrangement joins TRBV7-2 to TRBJ2-7; 7 nucleotides agree with TRBD2. The CDR3 extends over 14 amino acids. The germline gives CDR1 SGHTA, CDR2 FQGNSA. V was pared by 5 bases and J by 1 base, with 5 bases of the junction left unmatched. CDR3 sequence: CASSLGGISYEQYF. As DNA, the CDR3 is TGTGCCAGCAGCCTGGGGGGGATATCCTACGAGCAGTACTTC.

V usage is TRBV2 and J usage is TRBJ2-1; the D is unclear. The V and J ends lost 6 bases and 6 bases respectively, with 9 bases between them. Germline-derived CDR1 and CDR2 are SNHLY and FYNNEI. The CDR3 is made up of 12 amino acids. CDR3 sequence reads: CASRIGGNEQFF. DNA for the CDR3: TGTGCCAGCAGGATAGGTGGCAATGAGCAGTTCTTC.

This clone was detected a few times. This chain joins TRBV18 and TRBJ2-4; a possible D gene is TRBD1 (5 bases). The germline V gene has CDR1 KGHSH and CDR2 LQKENI. Trimming took off 4 bases at V and 1 base at J, with 5 bases between the two ends. The CDR3 runs to 13 residues. The CDR3 coding sequence is TGTGCCAGCTCACAGGGGGCCAAAAACATTCAGTACTTC. Translating gives CASSQGAKNIQYF.

J is TRBJ1-2 and V is TRBV7-8; 7 bases agree with TRBD1. CDR1 SGHVS and CDR2 FQNEAQ come from the germline V gene. The CDR3 extends over 13 amino acids. J gave up 5 bases and V 2 bases, and 2 bases lay outside the gene matches. CDR3 amino acids: CASSLSGQYGYTF. As DNA, the CDR3 is TGTGCCAGCAGCTTATCGGGACAGTATGGCTACACCTTC.

The chain employs TRBV30 and TRBJ2-3, with D unclear. Per germline, CDR1 GTSNPN and CDR2 SVGIG (reference sequence). The CDR3 totals 12 residues. V was cut by 5 bases and J by 4 bases, with 10 bases left in between. The CDR3: CAWWGGPDTQYF. CDR3 nucleotide sequence: TGTGCCTGGTGGGGTGGCCCAGATACGCAGTATTTT.

The chain has TRBV4-1 and TRBJ2-5, with 8 nucleotides matching TRBD2. Germline V gives CDR1 MGHRA, CDR2 YSYEKL. Trimming removed 5 bases from V and 5 bases from J; junction bases left unmatched: 7. The CDR3 is 14 amino acids. CDR3 bases: TGCGCCAGCAGCAGCGCGGGGGGCTGGGAGACCCAGTACTTC. This translates into CASSSAGGWETQYF.

This clone appeared a single time. CDR3 DNA: TGTGCCAGCAGTACCGGGACAGGGGTAACCGGGGAGCTGTTTTTT. Translated, it gives CASSTGTGVTGELFF. The V gene is TRBV27, the J gene TRBJ2-2; TRBD1 aligns across 10 bases. The CDR3 consists of 15 residues. Germline loops: CDR1 MNHEY, CDR2 SMNVEV (reference sequence). V was clipped by 5 bases and J by 5 bases; unmatched bases: 5.

V is TRBV5-6 and J is TRBJ1-2; TRBD1 might be the D (5 bases). Germline V gene data show CDR1 as SGHDT and CDR2 as YYEEEE. V dropped 4 bases and J dropped 0 bases, with 16 bases sitting between them. The CDR3 runs 16 residues. The CDR3 coding sequence is TGTGCCAGCAGCCCCTACAGGTTCCAAGCTAACTATGGCTACACCTTC. Protein sequence: CASSPYRFQANYGYTF.